This T cell receptor (beta chain) comes out of a study of CD8 T cells in Susac syndrome. TCR beta from blood CD8+ and CD4+ T cells was sequenced. Through negative isolation, CD4+ and CD8+ T cells were obtained, while TEMRA cells were enriched using FACS. As concerns this clonotype: The antigen remains undetermined.

RNA was extracted with the RNeasy kit, and a quantity of about 0.45 to 1 ug was reverse transcribed using random hexamers. Coverage of TCR beta CDR3 amplification by immunoSEQ multiplex PCR extended to 54 Vbeta and 13 Jbeta. TCRdb called the immunoSEQ multiplex PCR reads again in MiXCR, with one record for every CDR3 protein. Altogether 300,000 or so distinct CDR3 sequences are present, roughly nine tenths being singletons, with the ten largest covering roughly 0.059%. Study-wide results and limits: Regarding the TCR sequencing and HLA analysis, the study admitted that a relatively small number of individuals were involved.

This CDR3 is built from 15 residues. Looked up from germline, CDR1 is SGDLS and CDR2 is YYNGEE. Losses at the gene ends were 3 bases for V and 7 bases for J; bases not matched to a gene: 8. This sequence originates from a human donor with multiple sclerosis. The sequenced sample consisted of CD4+ T cells from PBMCs. V usage is TRBV9 and J usage is TRBJ1-1; 11 positions agree with TRBD1. CDR3 loop: CASSGTGGRESEAFF. CDR3 bases: TGTGCCAGCAGCGGGACAGGGGGCAGGGAGAGTGAAGCTTTCTTT.